This TCR beta chain was recovered during a study of T cells in localized non-small cell lung cancer. Whole-study results and caveats: Uninvolved adjacent lung showed higher T cell clonality than tumor. In adjacent lung, a median roughly 60 of the top 100 tumor clones were found. In the blood, greater T cell density corresponded to longer overall survival. Owing to sequencing of a solitary tumor region, heterogeneity cannot be discounted.

Clones were sequenced by immunoSEQ multiplex PCR, and TCRdb holds only the in-frame ones, with some missing. The repertoire holds roughly 5,100 clones, with 25% to 30% as singletons. CDR3 length equals 14 residues. The germline gives CDR1 SGHRS, CDR2 YFSETQ. The V gene lost 1 base and the J gene lost 4 bases, with 11 bases spanning the gap. In this sample, this clone turned up a few times. The antigen remains undetermined. The receptor was isolated from a female donor of 60 years or more with stage I lung adenocarcinoma. This rearrangement joins TRBV5-1 to TRBJ1-2, with D tentatively TRBD1 (5 bases). Sequences were derived from lung tumor tissue, sampled before any cancer treatment. In DNA form, the CDR3 reads TGCGCCAGCAGCTTGAATAGGGGCGGCTATGGCTACACCTTC. Translation gives CASSLNRGGYGYTF.